Described below is a single T cell receptor (beta chain) sequence and its context. Its antigen is not known. Germline V gene data show CDR1 as SQVTM and CDR2 as ANQGSEA. Trimming at V came to 7 bases and at J to 9 bases, leaving 12 bases not matched to a gene. The CDR3 totals 14 residues. The data belong to a study of cytomegalovirus exposure and HLA in healthy donors. Notes on the study in general: Overall, about 160 TCR beta chains were annotated as cytomegalovirus-associated.

PCR amplification relied on 60 Vbeta primers (plus 13 Jbeta primers). Assay: immunoSEQ multiplex PCR; the TCRdb copy retains only in-frame clones and omits some. The sample records under 200,000 clones, about 75% being singletons. The clonotype was recovered from a woman in her thirties or forties in good health and CMV-seropositive. The sequenced sample consisted of PBMCs. V usage is TRBV29-1 and J usage is TRBJ1-6; 7 bases match TRBD1. The CDR3 protein is CSAQETGRGSPLHF. The CDR3 region has the DNA TGCAGCGCCCAGGAGACAGGGAGAGGTTCACCCCTCCACTTT.